The T cell receptor (beta chain) under discussion was sequenced for a study of radiation and T cells in renal cell carcinoma. In the study overall: Nephrectomy followed 15 Gy stereotactic body radiation by 4 weeks.

For this clone: Antigen: not known.

The length of the CDR3 is 15 residues. V lost 3 bases and J lost 5; bases outside the gene matches: 5. Germline CDR1 and CDR2: LNHDA and SQIVND (reference sequence). Sequenced by immunoSEQ multiplex PCR; TCRdb stores in-frame clones only, minus some. The sample contains 120,000 or so clones, over 75% of which appear only once. General study points: Without pretreatment biopsies, baseline tumor clonotype presence was undetermined. In blood, top tumor clones expanded by 2 weeks, shrinking by 4.

This sample's time point: blood 2 weeks post-SBRT. Treatment defined: 15 Gy SBRT to primary tumor, nephrectomy 4 weeks later. After SBRT, blood was collected at 2 and 4 weeks, plus baseline. The specimen comprised blood, sampled from a patient whose treatment included radiotherapy and nephrectomy. The chain links TRBV19 to TRBJ2-3; TRBD1 matches 10 bases. The source of this sequence is a woman in her fifties or sixties with renal cell carcinoma. The CDR3 DNA reads TGTGCCAGTAGTATCGGGACAGGGGTGAAAGATACGCAGTATTTT. This encodes CASSIGTGVKDTQYF.